This paragraph reports one T cell receptor beta chain. In the original analysis: It was from reference gene primer amplification that nucleated cell counts were estimated. Assay used: immunoSEQ multiplex PCR; TCRdb lists only in-frame clones, some missing. V, J and clone size are taken as reported in that table, and D and trimming were inferred from the DNA itself. The sample has about 71,000 clones, more than 80% seen once. V dropped 4 bases and J dropped 10 bases, with 13 bases sitting between them. In germline, CDR1 is SGHTA, CDR2 FQGNSA. This CDR3 has 12 residues. This entry comes from a study of blood T cell repertoires in COVID-19. Overall study context: Some COVID-19 samples were acute and others convalescent; all came from the United States, Italy and Spain.

The chain combines TRBV7-2 with TRBJ1-1, with a weak D call TRBD1 (5 bases). The sample was peripheral blood. This sequence was found in a man between 25 and 39 years old with acute or convalescent COVID-19. As DNA, the CDR3 is TGTGCCAGCAGCTCAAACAGGAGTCCAGCTTTCTTT. Encoded protein: CASSSNRSPAFF.